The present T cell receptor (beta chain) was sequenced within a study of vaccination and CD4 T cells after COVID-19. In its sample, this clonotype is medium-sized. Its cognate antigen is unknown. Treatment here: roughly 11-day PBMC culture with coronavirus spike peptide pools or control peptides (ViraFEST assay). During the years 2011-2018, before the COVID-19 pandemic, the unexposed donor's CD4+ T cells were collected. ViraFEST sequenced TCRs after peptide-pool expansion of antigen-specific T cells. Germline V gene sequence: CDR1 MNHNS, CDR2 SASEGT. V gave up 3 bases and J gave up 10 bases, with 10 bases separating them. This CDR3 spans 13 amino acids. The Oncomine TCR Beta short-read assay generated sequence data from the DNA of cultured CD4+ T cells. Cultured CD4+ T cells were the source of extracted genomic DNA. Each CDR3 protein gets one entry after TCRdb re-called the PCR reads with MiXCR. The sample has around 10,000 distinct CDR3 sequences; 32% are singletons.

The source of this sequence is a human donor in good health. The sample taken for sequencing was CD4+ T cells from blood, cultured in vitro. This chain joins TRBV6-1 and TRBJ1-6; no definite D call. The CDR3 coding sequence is TGTGCCAGCAGTGAGGGCTTAAGGTCACCCCTCCACTTT. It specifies CASSEGLRSPLHF.